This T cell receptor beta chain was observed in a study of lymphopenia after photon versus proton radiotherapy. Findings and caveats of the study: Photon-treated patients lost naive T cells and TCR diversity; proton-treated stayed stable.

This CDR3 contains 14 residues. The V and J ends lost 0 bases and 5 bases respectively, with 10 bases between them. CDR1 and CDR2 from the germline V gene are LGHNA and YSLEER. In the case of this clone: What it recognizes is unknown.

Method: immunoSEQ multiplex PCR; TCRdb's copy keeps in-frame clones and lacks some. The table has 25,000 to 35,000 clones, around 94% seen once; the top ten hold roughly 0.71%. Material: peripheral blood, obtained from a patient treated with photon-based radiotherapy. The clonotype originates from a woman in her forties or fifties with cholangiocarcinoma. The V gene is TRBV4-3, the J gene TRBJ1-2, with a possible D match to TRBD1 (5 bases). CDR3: CASSQDGALYGYTF. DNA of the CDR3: TGCGCCAGCAGCCAAGATGGGGCGCTTTATGGCTACACCTTC.